This T cell receptor (beta chain) was sequenced during a study of cytomegalovirus exposure and HLA in healthy donors. Turning to the study itself: The roughly 120 validation repertoires, a later analysis reported, used the same platform as the approximately 730 repertoires from the first cohort. Study-wide points: The authors enumerated around 150 TCR beta chains as linked to cytomegalovirus. That first-cohort TCR clusters tended to co-occur in the 95 to 150 validation repertoires was found in a later analysis.

Concerning this clone itself: Its antigen is unknown.

The CDR3 is 13 residues long. With 6 bases clipped from V and 11 bases from J, the junction kept 7 bases outside the gene matches. CDR1 and CDR2 from the germline V gene are MRHNA and SNTAGT. TCRdb keeps only in-frame clones here, not all; method: immunoSEQ multiplex PCR. Seen here are about 110,000 clones, around 89% observed once, and the top ten hold roughly 1.4%. This TCR was sampled from a woman aged 25 to 45 in good health and CMV-seropositive. J is TRBJ1-5 and V is TRBV6-4; 10 bases map to TRBD1. Material for sequencing was PBMCs. The CDR3 region is CASSRDRGRTQHF. In DNA, the CDR3 is TGTGCCAGCAGCCGGGACAGGGGTCGGACCCAGCATTTT.